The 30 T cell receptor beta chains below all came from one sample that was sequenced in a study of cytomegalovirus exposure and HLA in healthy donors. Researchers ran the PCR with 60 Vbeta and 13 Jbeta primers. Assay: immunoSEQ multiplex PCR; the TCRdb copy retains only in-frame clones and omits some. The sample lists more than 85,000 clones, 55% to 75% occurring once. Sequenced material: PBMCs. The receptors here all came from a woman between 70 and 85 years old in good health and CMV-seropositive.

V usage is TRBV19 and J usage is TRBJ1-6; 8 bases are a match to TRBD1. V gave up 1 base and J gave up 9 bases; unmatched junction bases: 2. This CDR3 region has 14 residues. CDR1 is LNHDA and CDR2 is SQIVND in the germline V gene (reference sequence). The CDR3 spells CASSIGTGISPLHF. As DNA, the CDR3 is TGTGCCAGTAGTATAGGGACAGGGATTTCACCCCTCCACTTT.

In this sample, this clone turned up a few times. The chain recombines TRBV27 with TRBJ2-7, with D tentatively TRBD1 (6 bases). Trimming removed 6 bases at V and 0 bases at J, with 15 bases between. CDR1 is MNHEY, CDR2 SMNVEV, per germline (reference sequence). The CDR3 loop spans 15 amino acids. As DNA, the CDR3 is TGTGCCAGCAGCCTACAGGGCTGGGCCTCCTACGAGCAGTACTTC. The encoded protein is CASSLQGWASYEQYF.

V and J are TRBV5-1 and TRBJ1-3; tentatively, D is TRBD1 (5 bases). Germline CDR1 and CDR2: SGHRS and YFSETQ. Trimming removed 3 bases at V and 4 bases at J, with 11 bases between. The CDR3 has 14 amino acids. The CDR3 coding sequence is TGCGCCAGCAGCTGGGGCGCGGGAGGAAACACCATATATTTT. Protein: CASSWGAGGNTIYF.

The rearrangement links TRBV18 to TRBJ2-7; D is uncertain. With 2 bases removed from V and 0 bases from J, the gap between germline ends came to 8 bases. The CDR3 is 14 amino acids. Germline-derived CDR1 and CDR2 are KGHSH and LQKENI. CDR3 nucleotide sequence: TGTGCCAGCTCACCAGCAGGTTACTCCTACGAGCAGTACTTC. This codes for CASSPAGYSYEQYF.

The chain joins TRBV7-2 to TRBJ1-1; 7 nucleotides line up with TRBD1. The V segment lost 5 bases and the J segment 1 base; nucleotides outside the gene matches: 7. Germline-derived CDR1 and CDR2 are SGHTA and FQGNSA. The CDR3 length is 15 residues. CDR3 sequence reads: CASSRSGTENTEAFF. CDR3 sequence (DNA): TGTGCCAGCAGCCGATCCGGGACAGAGAACACTGAAGCTTTCTTT.

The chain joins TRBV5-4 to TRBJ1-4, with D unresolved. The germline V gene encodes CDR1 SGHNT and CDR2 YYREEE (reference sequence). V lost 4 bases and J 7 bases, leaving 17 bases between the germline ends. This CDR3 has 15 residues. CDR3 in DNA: TGTGCCAGCAGCATTCAGGAGGGCTCTAGTGAAAAACTGTTTTTT. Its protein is CASSIQEGSSEKLFF.

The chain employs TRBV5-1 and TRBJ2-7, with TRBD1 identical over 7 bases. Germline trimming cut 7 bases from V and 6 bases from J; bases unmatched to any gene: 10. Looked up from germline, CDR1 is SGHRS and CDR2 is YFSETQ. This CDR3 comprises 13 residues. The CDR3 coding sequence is TGCGCCAGCGCCCGGGACAGCACTTTCGAGCAGTACTTC. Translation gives CASARDSTFEQYF.

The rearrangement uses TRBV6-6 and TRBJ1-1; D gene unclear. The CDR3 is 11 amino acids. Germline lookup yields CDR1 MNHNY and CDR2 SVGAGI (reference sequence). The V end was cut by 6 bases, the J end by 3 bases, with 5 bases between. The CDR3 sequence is CASSRDTEAFF. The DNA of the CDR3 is TGTGCCAGCAGCCGGGACACTGAAGCTTTCTTT.

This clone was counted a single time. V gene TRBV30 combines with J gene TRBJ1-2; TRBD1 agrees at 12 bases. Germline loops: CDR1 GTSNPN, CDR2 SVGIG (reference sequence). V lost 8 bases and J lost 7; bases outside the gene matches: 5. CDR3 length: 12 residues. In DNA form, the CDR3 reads TGTGCCCGTCGGGACAGGGGGCTTGGCTACACCTTC. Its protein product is CARRDRGLGYTF.

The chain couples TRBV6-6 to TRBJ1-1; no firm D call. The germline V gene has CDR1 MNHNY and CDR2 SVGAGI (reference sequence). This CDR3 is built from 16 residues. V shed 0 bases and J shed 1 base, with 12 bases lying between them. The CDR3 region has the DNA TGTGCCAGCAGTTACTCGAATCATAGAACGAACACTGAAGCTTTCTTT. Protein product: CASSYSNHRTNTEAFF.

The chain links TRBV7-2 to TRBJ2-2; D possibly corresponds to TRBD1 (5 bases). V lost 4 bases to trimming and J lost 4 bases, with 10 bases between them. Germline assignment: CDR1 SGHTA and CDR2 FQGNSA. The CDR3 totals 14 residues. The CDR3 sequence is CASSSRQGTGELFF. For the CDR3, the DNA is TGTGCCAGCAGCTCCCGGCAGGGCACCGGGGAGCTGTTTTTT.

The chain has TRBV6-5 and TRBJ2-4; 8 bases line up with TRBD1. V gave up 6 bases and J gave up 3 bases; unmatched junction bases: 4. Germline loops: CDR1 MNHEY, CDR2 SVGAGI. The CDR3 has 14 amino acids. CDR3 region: CASRTGVSKNIQYF. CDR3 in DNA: TGTGCCAGCAGGACAGGGGTGAGCAAAAACATTCAGTACTTC.

CDR3 in amino acids: CASPRSDQPQHF. The CDR3 DNA reads TGTGCCAGCCCACGGTCCGATCAGCCCCAGCATTTT. The rearrangement uses TRBV19 and TRBJ1-5; the D is unclear. This CDR3 has 12 residues. The V gene lost 9 bases and the J gene lost 5 bases, with 11 bases spanning the gap. Germline loops: CDR1 LNHDA, CDR2 SQIVND (reference sequence).

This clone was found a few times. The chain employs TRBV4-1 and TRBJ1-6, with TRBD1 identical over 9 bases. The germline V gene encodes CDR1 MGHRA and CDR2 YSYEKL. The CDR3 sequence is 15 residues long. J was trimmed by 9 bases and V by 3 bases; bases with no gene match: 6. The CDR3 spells CASSQGQGVGSPLHF. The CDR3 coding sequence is TGCGCCAGCAGCCAGGGACAGGGCGTAGGTTCACCCCTCCACTTT.

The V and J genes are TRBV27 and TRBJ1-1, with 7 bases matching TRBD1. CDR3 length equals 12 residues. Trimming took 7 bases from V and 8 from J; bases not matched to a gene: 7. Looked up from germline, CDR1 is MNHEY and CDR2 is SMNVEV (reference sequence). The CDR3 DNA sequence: TGTGCCAGCACCCAGGGGGGAGGCGAAGCTTTCTTT. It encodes CASTQGGGEAFF.

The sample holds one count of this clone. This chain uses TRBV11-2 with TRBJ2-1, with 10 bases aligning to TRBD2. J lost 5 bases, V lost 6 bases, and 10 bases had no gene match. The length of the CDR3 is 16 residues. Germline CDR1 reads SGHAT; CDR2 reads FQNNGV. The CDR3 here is CASRTPSGGGDNEQFF. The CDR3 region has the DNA TGTGCCAGCAGGACGCCTAGCGGGGGAGGGGACAATGAGCAGTTCTTC.

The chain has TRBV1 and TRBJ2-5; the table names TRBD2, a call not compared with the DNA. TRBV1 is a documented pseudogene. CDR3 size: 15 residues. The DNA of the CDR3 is TGCACCAGCAGCCGGGCTAGCGGGGGACAAGAGACCCAGTACTTC. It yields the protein CTSSRASGGQETQYF.

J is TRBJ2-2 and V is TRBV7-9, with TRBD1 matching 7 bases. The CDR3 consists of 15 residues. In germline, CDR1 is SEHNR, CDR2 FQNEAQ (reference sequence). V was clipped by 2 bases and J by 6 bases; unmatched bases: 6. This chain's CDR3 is CASSLQGVLAGELFF. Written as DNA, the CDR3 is TGTGCCAGCAGCTTACAGGGGGTCTTAGCCGGGGAGCTGTTTTTT.

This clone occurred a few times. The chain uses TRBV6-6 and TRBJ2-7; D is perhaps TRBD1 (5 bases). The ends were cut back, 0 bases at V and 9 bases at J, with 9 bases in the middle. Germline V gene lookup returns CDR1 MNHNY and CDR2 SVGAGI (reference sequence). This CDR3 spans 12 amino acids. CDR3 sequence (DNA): TGTGCCAGCAGTTACTCCACAGACAGGCAGTACTTC. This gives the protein CASSYSTDRQYF.

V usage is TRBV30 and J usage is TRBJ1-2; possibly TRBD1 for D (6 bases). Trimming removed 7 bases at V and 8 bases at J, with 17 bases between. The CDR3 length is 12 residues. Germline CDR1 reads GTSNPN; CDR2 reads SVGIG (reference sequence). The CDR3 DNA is TGTGCCTCACAGGGAGCCTCATGGGGCTACACCTTC. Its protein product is CASQGASWGYTF.

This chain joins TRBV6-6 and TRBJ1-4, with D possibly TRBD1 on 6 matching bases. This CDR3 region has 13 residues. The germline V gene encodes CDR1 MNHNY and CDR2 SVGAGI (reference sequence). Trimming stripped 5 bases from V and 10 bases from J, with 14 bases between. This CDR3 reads CASSGGVLGKLFF. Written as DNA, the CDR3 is TGTGCCAGCAGTGGGGGCGTTTTGGGAAAACTGTTTTTT.

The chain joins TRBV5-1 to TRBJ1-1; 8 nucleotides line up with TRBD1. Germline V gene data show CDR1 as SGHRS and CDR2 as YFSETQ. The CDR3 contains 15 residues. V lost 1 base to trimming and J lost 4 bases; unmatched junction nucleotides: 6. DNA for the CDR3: TGCGCCAGCAGCTTGAGCAGGGGGCAGACCACTGAAGCTTTCTTT. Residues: CASSLSRGQTTEAFF.

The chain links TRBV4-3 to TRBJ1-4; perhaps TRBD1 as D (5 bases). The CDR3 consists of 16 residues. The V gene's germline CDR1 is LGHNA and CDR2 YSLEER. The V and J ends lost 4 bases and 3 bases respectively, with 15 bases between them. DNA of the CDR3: TGCGCCAGCAGCCGACAAGGTCCGGGGGCTAATGAAAAACTGTTTTTT. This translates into CASSRQGPGANEKLFF.

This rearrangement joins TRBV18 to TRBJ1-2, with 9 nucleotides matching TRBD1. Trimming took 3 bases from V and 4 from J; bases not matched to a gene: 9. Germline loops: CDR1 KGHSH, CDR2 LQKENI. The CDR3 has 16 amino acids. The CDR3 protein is CASSPPGTGWIYGYTF. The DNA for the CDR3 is TGTGCCAGCTCACCTCCCGGGACAGGGTGGATCTATGGCTACACCTTC.

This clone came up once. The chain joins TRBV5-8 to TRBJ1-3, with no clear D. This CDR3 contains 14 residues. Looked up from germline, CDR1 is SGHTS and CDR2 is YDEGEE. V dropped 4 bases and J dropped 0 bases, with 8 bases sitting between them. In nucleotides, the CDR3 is TGTGCCAGCAGCCCCTTATTCTCTGGAAACACCATATATTTT. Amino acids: CASSPLFSGNTIYF.

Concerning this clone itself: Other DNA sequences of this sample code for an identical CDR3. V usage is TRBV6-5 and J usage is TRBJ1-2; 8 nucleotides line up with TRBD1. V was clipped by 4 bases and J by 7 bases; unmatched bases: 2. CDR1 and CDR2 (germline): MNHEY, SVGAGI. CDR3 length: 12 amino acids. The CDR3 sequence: CASSSGGVGYTF. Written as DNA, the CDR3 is TGTGCCAGCAGTTCAGGGGGCGTTGGCTACACCTTC.

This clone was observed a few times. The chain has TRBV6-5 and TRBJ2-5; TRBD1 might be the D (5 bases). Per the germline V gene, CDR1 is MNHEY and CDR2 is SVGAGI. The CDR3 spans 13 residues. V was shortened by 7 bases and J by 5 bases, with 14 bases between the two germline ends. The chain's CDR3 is CASMEQDYETQYF. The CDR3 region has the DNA TGTGCCAGCATGGAACAGGATTATGAGACCCAGTACTTC.

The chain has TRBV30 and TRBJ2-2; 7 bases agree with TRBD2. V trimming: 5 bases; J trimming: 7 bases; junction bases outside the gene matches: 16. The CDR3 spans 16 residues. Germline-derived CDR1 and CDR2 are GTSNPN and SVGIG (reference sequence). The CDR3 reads CAWVTAAGIVGGELFF. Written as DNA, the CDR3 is TGTGCCTGGGTCACCGCAGCGGGGATAGTCGGCGGGGAGCTGTTTTTT.

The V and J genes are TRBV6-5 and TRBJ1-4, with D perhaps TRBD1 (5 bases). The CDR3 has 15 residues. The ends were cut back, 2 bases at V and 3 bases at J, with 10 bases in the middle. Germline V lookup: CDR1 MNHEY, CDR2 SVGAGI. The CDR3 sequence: CASSYGAGSNEKLFF. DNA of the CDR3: TGTGCCAGCAGTTACGGGGCAGGGTCTAATGAAAAACTGTTTTTT.

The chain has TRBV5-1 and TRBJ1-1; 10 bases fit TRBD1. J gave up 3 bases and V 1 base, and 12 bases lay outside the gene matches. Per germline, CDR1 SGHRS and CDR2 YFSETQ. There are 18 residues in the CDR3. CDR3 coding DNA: TGCGCCAGCAGCTTGCGGGGTACCGGGACAGGGGCCGACACTGAAGCTTTCTTT. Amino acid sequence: CASSLRGTGTGADTEAFF.